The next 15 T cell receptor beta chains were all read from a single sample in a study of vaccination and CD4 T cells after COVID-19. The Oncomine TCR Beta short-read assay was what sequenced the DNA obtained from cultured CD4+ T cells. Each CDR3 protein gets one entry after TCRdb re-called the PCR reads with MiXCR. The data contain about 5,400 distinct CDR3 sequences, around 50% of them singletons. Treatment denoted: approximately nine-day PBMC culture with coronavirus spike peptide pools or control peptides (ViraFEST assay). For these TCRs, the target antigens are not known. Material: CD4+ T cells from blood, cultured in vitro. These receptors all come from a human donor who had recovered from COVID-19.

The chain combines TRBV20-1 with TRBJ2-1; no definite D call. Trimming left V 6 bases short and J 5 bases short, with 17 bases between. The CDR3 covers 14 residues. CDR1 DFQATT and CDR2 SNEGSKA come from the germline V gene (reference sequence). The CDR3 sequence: CSAPNSLVHNEQFF. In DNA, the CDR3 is TGCAGTGCGCCGAACTCCCTCGTCCACAATGAGCAGTTCTTC.

CDR3 coding DNA: TGTGCCAGCAGTTTATTAGGGACTAGCGGTTCCGGGGCCAACGTCCTGACTTTC. Protein product: CASSLLGTSGSGANVLTF. The chain links TRBV27 to TRBJ2-6; TRBD2 matches at 11 bases. The germline V gene has CDR1 MNHEY and CDR2 SMNVEV (reference sequence). The CDR3 runs 18 residues. V shed 1 base, J shed 4 bases, and the junction held 6 bases outside the gene matches.

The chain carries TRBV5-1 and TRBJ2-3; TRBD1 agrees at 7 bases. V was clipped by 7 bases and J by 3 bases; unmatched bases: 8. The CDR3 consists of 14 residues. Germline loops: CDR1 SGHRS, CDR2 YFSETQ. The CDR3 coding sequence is TGCGCCAGCGTGACAGGGCGCGGGACAGATACGCAGTATTTT. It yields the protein CASVTGRGTDTQYF.

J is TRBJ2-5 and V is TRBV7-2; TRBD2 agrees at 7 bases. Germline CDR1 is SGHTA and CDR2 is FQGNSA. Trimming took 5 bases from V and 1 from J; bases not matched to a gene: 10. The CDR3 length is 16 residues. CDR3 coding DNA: TGTGCCAGCAGCCCTCTCTCTAGCGGCCCCCAAGAGACCCAGTACTTC. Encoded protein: CASSPLSSGPQETQYF.

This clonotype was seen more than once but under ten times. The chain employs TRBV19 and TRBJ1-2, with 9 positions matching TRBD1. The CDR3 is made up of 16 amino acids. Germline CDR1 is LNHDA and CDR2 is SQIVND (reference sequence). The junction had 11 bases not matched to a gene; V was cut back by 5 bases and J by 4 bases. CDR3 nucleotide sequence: TGTGCCAGTAGTTGGTACCAGGGACAGGGAGGCTATGGCTACACCTTC. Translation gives CASSWYQGQGGYGYTF. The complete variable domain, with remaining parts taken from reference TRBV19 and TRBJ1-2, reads DGGITQSPKYLFRKEGQNVTLSCEQNLNHDAMYWYRQDPGQGLRLIYYSQIVNDFQKGDIAEGYSVSREKKESFPLTVTSAQKNPTAFYLCASSWYQGQGGYGYTFGSGTRLTVV.

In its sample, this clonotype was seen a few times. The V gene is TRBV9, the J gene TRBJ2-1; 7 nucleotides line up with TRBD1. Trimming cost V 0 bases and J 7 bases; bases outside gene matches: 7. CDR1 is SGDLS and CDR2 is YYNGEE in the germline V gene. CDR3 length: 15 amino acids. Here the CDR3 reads CASSVVGDRENEQFF. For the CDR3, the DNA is TGTGCCAGCAGCGTAGTAGGAGACAGGGAAAATGAGCAGTTCTTC.

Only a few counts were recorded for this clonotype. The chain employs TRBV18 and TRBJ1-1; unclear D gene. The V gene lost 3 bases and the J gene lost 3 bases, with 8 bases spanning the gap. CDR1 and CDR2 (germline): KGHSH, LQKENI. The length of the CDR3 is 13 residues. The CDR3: CASSPALDTEAFF. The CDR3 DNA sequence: TGTGCCAGCTCACCCGCTTTGGACACTGAAGCTTTCTTT.

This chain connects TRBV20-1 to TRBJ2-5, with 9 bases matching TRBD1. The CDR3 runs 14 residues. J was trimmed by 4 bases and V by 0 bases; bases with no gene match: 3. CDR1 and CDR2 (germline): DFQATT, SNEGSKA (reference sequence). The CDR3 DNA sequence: TGCAGTGCTAGAGAAAACAGGGGGCTAGAGACCCAGTACTTC. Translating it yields CSARENRGLETQYF.

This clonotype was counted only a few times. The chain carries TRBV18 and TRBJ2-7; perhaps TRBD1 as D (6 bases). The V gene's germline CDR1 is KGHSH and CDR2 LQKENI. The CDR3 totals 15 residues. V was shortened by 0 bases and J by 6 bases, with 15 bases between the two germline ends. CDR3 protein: CASSPPGRGPLEQYF. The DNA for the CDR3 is TGTGCCAGCTCACCACCTGGCAGGGGCCCCCTCGAGCAGTACTTC.

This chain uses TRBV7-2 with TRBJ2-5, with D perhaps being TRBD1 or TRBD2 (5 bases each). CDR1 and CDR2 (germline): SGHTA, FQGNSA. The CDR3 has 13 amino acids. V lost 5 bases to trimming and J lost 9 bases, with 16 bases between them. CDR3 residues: CASSTRTGTPQYF. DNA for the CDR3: TGTGCCAGCAGCACCCGGACTGGGACGCCCCAGTACTTC.

In DNA, the CDR3 is TGTGCCAGCAGTCCAAGCGGATACACTGAAGCTTTCTTT. It codes for CASSPSGYTEAFF. V and J are TRBV6-1 and TRBJ1-1; unclear D gene. The germline V gene has CDR1 MNHNS and CDR2 SASEGT. Trimming left V 5 bases short and J 3 bases short, with 10 bases between. The CDR3 is 13 residues long.

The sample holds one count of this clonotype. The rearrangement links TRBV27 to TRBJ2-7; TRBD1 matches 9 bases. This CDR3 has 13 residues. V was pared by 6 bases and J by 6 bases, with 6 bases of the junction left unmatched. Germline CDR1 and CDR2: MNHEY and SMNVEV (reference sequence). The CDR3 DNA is TGTGCCAGCAGGAGACAGGGGGGGAGCGAGCAGTACTTC. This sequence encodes CASRRQGGSEQYF.

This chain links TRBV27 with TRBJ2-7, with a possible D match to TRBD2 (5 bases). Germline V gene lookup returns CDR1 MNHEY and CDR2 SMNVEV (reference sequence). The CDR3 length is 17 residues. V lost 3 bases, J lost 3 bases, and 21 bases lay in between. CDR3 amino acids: CASSFGQRGGSFYEQYF. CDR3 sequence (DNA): TGTGCCAGCAGTTTCGGCCAACGTGGAGGCTCCTTCTACGAGCAGTACTTC.

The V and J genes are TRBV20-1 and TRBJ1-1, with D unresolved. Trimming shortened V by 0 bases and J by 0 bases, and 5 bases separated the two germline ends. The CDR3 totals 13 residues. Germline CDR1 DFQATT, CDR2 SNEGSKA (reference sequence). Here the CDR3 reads CSAREGLNTEAFF. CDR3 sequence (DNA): TGCAGTGCTAGAGAAGGGTTGAACACTGAAGCTTTCTTT.

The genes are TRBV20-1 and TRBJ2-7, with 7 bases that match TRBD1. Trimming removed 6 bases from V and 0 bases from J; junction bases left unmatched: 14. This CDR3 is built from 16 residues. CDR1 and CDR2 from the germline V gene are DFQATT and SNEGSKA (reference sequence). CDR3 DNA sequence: TGCAGTGCATTTTACAGGGGTGGCCCGAGCTCCTACGAGCAGTACTTC. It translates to CSAFYRGGPSSYEQYF.